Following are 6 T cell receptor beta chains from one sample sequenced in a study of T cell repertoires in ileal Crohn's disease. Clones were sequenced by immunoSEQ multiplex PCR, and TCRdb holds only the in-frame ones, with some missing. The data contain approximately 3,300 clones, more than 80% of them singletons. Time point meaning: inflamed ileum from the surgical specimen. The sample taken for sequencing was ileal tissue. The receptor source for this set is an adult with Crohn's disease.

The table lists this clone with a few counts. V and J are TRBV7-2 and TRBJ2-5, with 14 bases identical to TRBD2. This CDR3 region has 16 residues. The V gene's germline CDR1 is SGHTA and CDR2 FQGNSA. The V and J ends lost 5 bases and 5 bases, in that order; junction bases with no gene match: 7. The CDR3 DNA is TGTGCCAGCAGCCGACTAGCGGGAGGGCCTAGGGAGACCCAGTACTTC. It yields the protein CASSRLAGGPRETQYF.

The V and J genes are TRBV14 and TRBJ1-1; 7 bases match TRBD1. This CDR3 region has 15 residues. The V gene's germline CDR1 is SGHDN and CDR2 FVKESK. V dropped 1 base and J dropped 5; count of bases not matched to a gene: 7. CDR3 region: CASSQGGRGRTEAFF. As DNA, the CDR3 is TGTGCCAGCAGCCAAGGGGGCAGGGGGAGGACTGAAGCTTTCTTT.

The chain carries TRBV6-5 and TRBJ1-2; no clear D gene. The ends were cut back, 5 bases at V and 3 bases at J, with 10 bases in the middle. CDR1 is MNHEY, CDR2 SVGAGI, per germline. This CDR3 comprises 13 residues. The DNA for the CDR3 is TGTGCCAGCAGTCCCGGGCCAGACTATGGCTACACCTTC. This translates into CASSPGPDYGYTF.

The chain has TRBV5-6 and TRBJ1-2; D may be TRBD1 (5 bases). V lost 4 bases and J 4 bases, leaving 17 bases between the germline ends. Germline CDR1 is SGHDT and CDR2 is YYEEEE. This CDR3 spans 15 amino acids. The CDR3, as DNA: TGTGCCAGCAGCAGCCTGTTGGAGGGGACCTATGGCTACACCTTC. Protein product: CASSSLLEGTYGYTF. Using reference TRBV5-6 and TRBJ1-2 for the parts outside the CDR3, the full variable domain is DAGVTQSPTHLIKTRGQQVTLRCSPKSGHDTVSWYQQALGQGPQFIFQYYEEEERQRGNFPDRFSGHQFPNYSSELNVNALLLGDSALYLCASSSLLEGTYGYTFGSGTRLTVV.

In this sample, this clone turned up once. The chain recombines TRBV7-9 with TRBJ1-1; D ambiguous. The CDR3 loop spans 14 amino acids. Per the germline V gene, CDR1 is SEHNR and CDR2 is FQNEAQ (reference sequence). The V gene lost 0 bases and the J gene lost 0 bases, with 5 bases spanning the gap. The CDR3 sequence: CASSLARMNTEAFF. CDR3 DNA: TGTGCCAGCAGCTTAGCGCGAATGAACACTGAAGCTTTCTTT.

The CDR3 nucleotides read TGTGCCAGCAGTTTTCCAGGGGGGAGCTCCTACGAGCAGTACTTC. Protein sequence: CASSFPGGSSYEQYF. The chain is built from TRBV28 and TRBJ2-7, with D possibly matching TRBD1 (7 bases). Germline V gene lookup returns CDR1 MDHEN and CDR2 SYDVKM. This CDR3 is built from 15 residues. Trimming shortened V by 3 bases and J by 0 bases, and 12 bases separated the two germline ends.